The entry below gives a single T cell receptor beta chain sequence along with its context. Trimming cost V 4 bases and J 8 bases, with 18 bases left between them. Germline V gene lookup returns CDR1 SGHRS and CDR2 YFSETQ. There are 14 residues in the CDR3. The sample originates from a study of blood T cell repertoires in COVID-19. Study context: PBMCs, B-cell-depleted T cells, or T cells were the source of the cDNA or gDNA that made up the material.

Clones were read by immunoSEQ multiplex PCR, and TCRdb kept only the in-frame ones, dropping some. Of about 240,000 clones in the sample, roughly 80% were seen once. The sequence came from a woman between 18 and 30 years old with acute or convalescent COVID-19. Sequencing was performed on peripheral blood. V gene TRBV5-1 combines with J gene TRBJ1-2, with a weak D call TRBD1 (5 bases). The CDR3 DNA sequence: TGCGCCAGCAGCCCGGGGGGATTAGCTCGGGGCTACACCTTC. Amino acids: CASSPGGLARGYTF.